The 14 T cell receptor beta chains in this list originate from one sample, sequenced in a study of blood T cell repertoires in COVID-19. This table comes from immunoSEQ multiplex PCR, and its TCRdb copy is limited to in-frame clones, with some not included. Among fewer than 200,000 clones listed, roughly 89% were seen once. The sequencing input was PBMCs or T cells enriched from blood (not recorded which). These receptors originate from a woman in her thirties who had been exposed to COVID-19.

The CDR3 DNA reads TGTGCCAGCAGCCGCCGAAGGACAGATAGGGAACCCCAGCATTTT. This codes for CASSRRRTDREPQHF. The V gene is TRBV3-1 (or the pseudogene TRBV3-2), the J gene TRBJ1-5, with D possibly being TRBD1 (6 bases). Germline-derived CDR1 and CDR2 are LGHDT and YNNKEL (reference sequence). The ends were cut back, 4 bases at V and 10 bases at J, with 20 bases in the middle. CDR3 length equals 15 residues.

This clone was detected a few times. V gene TRBV19 combines with J gene TRBJ1-2; 7 positions agree with TRBD1. Germline V lookup: CDR1 LNHDA, CDR2 SQIVND (reference sequence). This CDR3 comprises 14 residues. With 4 bases clipped from V and 3 bases from J, the junction kept 5 bases outside the gene matches. In nucleotides, the CDR3 is TGTGCCAGTAGTACGAGGGACAGCTACTATGGCTACACCTTC. Amino acid sequence: CASSTRDSYYGYTF.

The V call is TRBV6-4, the J call TRBJ2-7; 13 positions agree with TRBD2. Trimming removed 6 bases from V and 2 bases from J; junction bases left unmatched: 7. The CDR3 is made up of 16 amino acids. Germline V CDR1 and CDR2: MRHNA, SNTAGT. CDR3 region: CASSLKLAGGPYEQYF. The CDR3 DNA follows: TGTGCCAGCAGCTTAAAACTAGCGGGGGGGCCCTACGAGCAGTACTTC.

The CDR3 spells CASSLLGQGVFLGYTF. CDR3 coding DNA: TGCGCCAGCAGCTTGCTGGGACAGGGGGTTTTTCTCGGCTACACCTTC. The rearrangement uses TRBV5-1 and TRBJ1-2; 11 nucleotides line up with TRBD1. Germline CDR1 reads SGHRS; CDR2 reads YFSETQ. The CDR3 runs to 16 residues. V trimming: 1 base; J trimming: 8 bases; junction bases outside the gene matches: 10.

This chain uses TRBV27 with TRBJ2-5; 11 bases are a match to TRBD2. Germline V lookup: CDR1 MNHEY, CDR2 SMNVEV (reference sequence). This CDR3 spans 15 amino acids. V gave up 6 bases and J gave up 5 bases; unmatched junction bases: 8. This CDR3 is CASRISGGAGETQYF. Here the CDR3 DNA reads TGTGCCAGCAGAATTAGCGGGGGGGCTGGGGAGACCCAGTACTTC.

This chain links TRBV12-3 or TRBV12-4 with TRBJ1-2; 10 bases are a match to TRBD1. The V and J ends lost 5 bases and 12 bases, in that order; junction bases with no gene match: 3. The CDR3 runs to 11 residues. The CDR3 reads CASSGTGDHTF. CDR3 DNA sequence: TGTGCCAGCAGTGGGACAGGGGATCACACCTTC.

The chain is built from TRBV30 and TRBJ1-2; 9 nucleotides match TRBD1. Germline-derived CDR1 and CDR2 are GTSNPN and SVGIG (reference sequence). J gave up 6 bases and V 1 base, and 12 bases lay outside the gene matches. This CDR3 has 16 amino acids. The DNA of the CDR3 is TGTGCCTGGAGTGCGGCACCGGGACAGGGTTACAATGGCTACACCTTC. Protein product: CAWSAAPGQGYNGYTF.

The rearrangement uses TRBV7-8 and TRBJ1-1; TRBD1 might be the D (6 bases). CDR1 is SGHVS, CDR2 FQNEAQ, per germline. CDR3 size: 16 residues. Deletions cut 1 base from V and 6 bases from J, with 18 bases between. CDR3 residues: CASSLGVGREGAEAFF. CDR3 nucleotide sequence: TGTGCCAGCAGCTTAGGAGTGGGCAGGGAGGGGGCTGAAGCTTTCTTT.

The rearrangement links TRBV7-9 to TRBJ1-3; tentatively, D is TRBD1 (5 bases). With 9 bases removed from V and 0 bases from J, the gap between germline ends came to 9 bases. In germline, CDR1 is SEHNR, CDR2 FQNEAQ (reference sequence). The CDR3 is made up of 13 amino acids. CDR3 amino acids: CARGDFSGNTIYF. CDR3 nucleotides: TGTGCCAGGGGGGACTTCTCTGGAAACACCATATATTTT.

This clone has a handful of counts. The V and J genes are TRBV9 and TRBJ1-5; D might be TRBD1 (6 bases). In germline, CDR1 is SGDLS, CDR2 YYNGEE. This CDR3 region has 14 residues. V was cut by 6 bases and J by 6 bases, with 16 bases left in between. The CDR3 nucleotides read TGTGCCAGCAACCCCGGGGGGGGCGGTCAGCCCCAGCATTTT. Residues: CASNPGGGGQPQHF. Combining the CDR3 with reference TRBV9 and TRBJ1-5 gives the whole variable domain DSGVTQTPKHLITATGQRVTLRCSPRSGDLSVYWYQQSLDQGLQFLIQYYNGEERAKGNILERFSAQQFPDLHSELNLSSLELGDSALYFCASNPGGGGQPQHFGDGTRLSIL.

The rearrangement joins TRBV6-4 to TRBJ1-2; tentatively, D is TRBD1 (5 bases). Trimming removed 7 bases at V and 5 bases at J, with 17 bases between. The CDR3 has 14 amino acids. Germline V CDR1 and CDR2: MRHNA, SNTAGT. This CDR3 reads CASTRDPGDYGYTF. CDR3 DNA: TGTGCCAGCACAAGGGACCCGGGGGATTATGGCTACACCTTC.

The chain has TRBV7-8 and TRBJ1-5, with D possibly being TRBD1 (6 bases). The CDR3 consists of 16 residues. The ends were cut back, 5 bases at V and 2 bases at J, with 16 bases in the middle. Germline V gene lookup returns CDR1 SGHVS and CDR2 FQNEAQ. DNA for the CDR3: TGTGCCAGCAGCCAGAGGGGGGGGGCTGGCAATCAGCCCCAGCATTTT. It translates to CASSQRGGAGNQPQHF. The full variable domain, rest sourced from reference TRBV7-8 and TRBJ1-5, is GAGVSQSPRYKVAKRGQDVALRCDPISGHVSLFWYQQALGQGPEFLTYFQNEAQLDKSGLPSDRFFAERPEGSVSTLKIQRTQQEDSAVYLCASSQRGGAGNQPQHFGDGTRLSIL.

The V gene is TRBV19, the J gene TRBJ2-7, with D tentatively TRBD2 (5 bases). Germline CDR1 is LNHDA and CDR2 is SQIVND (reference sequence). There are 15 residues in the CDR3. The germline V and J ends were trimmed by 1 base and 0 bases, with 10 bases remaining between them. The CDR3 DNA follows: TGTGCCAGTAGTATAGGGATCGAGGGCTCCTACGAGCAGTACTTC. Translating it yields CASSIGIEGSYEQYF.

The CDR3: CASTTGGRDQETQYF. The CDR3 DNA follows: TGTGCCAGCACCACGGGGGGGAGAGACCAAGAGACCCAGTACTTC. This chain links TRBV11-2 with TRBJ2-5; 8 bases map to TRBD2. V lost 7 bases to trimming and J lost 0 bases; unmatched junction nucleotides: 7. Germline-derived CDR1 and CDR2 are SGHAT and FQNNGV. The CDR3 is 15 residues long. The variable domain in full, completed from reference TRBV11-2 and TRBJ2-5, reads EAGVAQSPRYKIIEKRQSVAFWCNPISGHATLYWYQQILGQGPKLLIQFQNNGVVDDSQLPKDRFSAERLKGVDSTLKIQPAKLEDSAVYLCASTTGGRDQETQYFGPGTRLLVL.